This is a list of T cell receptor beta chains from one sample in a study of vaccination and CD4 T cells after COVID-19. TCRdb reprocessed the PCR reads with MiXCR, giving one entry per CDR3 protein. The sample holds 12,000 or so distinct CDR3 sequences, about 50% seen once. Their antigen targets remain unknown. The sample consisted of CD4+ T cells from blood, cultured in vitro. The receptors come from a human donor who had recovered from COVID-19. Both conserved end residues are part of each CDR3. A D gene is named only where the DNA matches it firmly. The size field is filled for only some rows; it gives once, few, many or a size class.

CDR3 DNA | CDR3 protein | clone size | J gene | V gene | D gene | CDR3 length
TGTGCCAGCAGTCTAACCGGTCAGTACACTGAAGCTTTCTTT | CASSLTGQYTEAFF | once | TRBJ1-1 | TRBV6-1 | NA | 14
TGTGCCAGCAGCCCTCCGGCGCGGGCGAACTCAGATACGCAGTATTTT | CASSPPARANSDTQYF | NA | TRBJ2-3 | TRBV7-2 | NA | 16
TGTGCCAGCAGCTTTGGACCAACCGGGGAGCTGTTTTTT | CASSFGPTGELFF | NA | TRBJ2-2 | TRBV7-2 | NA | 13
TGTGCCAGCAGTGAAGTTCGAGGGACGGACCAGCCCCAGCATTTT | CASSEVRGTDQPQHF | NA | TRBJ1-5 | TRBV2 | NA | 15
TGTGCCAGCAGCCAGAGACCCCGGGGCAATGAGCAGTTCTTC | CASSQRPRGNEQFF | NA | TRBJ2-1 | TRBV3-1 | NA | 14
TGCAGTGCGAGACTTAGCGGGGGGGATTTTGAGTTCTTC | CSARLSGGDFEFF | NA | TRBJ2-1 | TRBV20-1 | TRBD2 | 13
TGTGCCAGCAGCTTACGGGGACTAGCGGGAGTGACCCAGTACTTC | CASSLRGLAGVTQYF | NA | TRBJ2-5 | TRBV7-8 | TRBD2 | 15
TGTGCCAGCAGTTGGCAGTGGGATGAGCAGTTCTTC | CASSWQWDEQFF | NA | TRBJ2-1 | TRBV6-5 | NA | 12
TGTGCCACCCGGAAGAACAATGAGCAGTTCTTC | CATRKNNEQFF | NA | TRBJ2-1 | TRBV24-1 | NA | 11
TGTGCCTGGAGTGAAATAGCCTCCCGTGAGACCCAGTACTTC | CAWSEIASRETQYF | NA | TRBJ2-5 | TRBV30 | NA | 14
TGTGCCACCAGTGACAGCGGGAGCTCCTACAATGAGCAGTTCTTC | CATSDSGSSYNEQFF | NA | TRBJ2-1 | TRBV24-1 | TRBD2 | 15
TGTGCCTGGAGTAGGGACTTAACAGAGTACGAGCAGTACTTC | CAWSRDLTEYEQYF | NA | TRBJ2-7 | TRBV30 | NA | 14
TGTGCCAGCAGCCTTACATCCACCGGGGAGCTGTTTTTT | CASSLTSTGELFF | NA | TRBJ2-2 | TRBV6-1 | NA | 13
TGTGCCAGCAGTTTATGGTTCGGGGGCAAGGATCAGCCCCAGCATTTT | CASSLWFGGKDQPQHF | once | TRBJ1-5 | TRBV27 | NA | 16
TGTGCCAGCAGTACAAGCTCTGGGGCCAACGTCCTGACTTTC | CASSTSSGANVLTF | once | TRBJ2-6 | TRBV10-3 | NA | 14
TGTGCCAGCAGCTCCAACCTGGGATCACCCCTCCACTTT | CASSSNLGSPLHF | few | TRBJ1-6 | TRBV7-3 | NA | 13
TGTGCCAGCAGTGACAGGGGATGGTCCTATAATTCACCCCTCCACTTT | CASSDRGWSYNSPLHF | NA | TRBJ1-6 | TRBV6-4 | NA | 16
TGTGCCAGCAGTATGGACAGTAGCAATCAGCCCCAGCATTTT | CASSMDSSNQPQHF | few | TRBJ1-5 | TRBV6-1 | NA | 14
TGTGCCTGGAGTGTTATAGCGGGACAGCCCCAGCATTTT | CAWSVIAGQPQHF | NA | TRBJ1-5 | TRBV30 | NA | 13
TGTGCCACCAGTGACCCGTTGGGAAGCACAGATACGCAGTATTTT | CATSDPLGSTDTQYF | few | TRBJ2-3 | TRBV24-1 | NA | 15
TGTGCCAGCAGCGTGGGACAGGGAGAGGGTTCACCCCTCCACTTT | CASSVGQGEGSPLHF | NA | TRBJ1-6 | TRBV6-1 | TRBD1 | 15
TGCAGTGCTCCGCATAGCGGGGGCGCAGATACGCAGTATTTT | CSAPHSGGADTQYF | NA | TRBJ2-3 | TRBV20-1 | TRBD2 | 14
TGTGCCAGTAGTACTCCGACAGTGTATAGCAATCAGCCCCAGCATTTT | CASSTPTVYSNQPQHF | NA | TRBJ1-5 | TRBV19 | NA | 16
TGCGCCAGCAGTATATGGGACGCGGTGGGCGATACGCAGTATTTT | CASSIWDAVGDTQYF | once | TRBJ2-3 | TRBV10-2 | NA | 15
TGTGCCAGCAGTTACTCGGGCGGGAGCACAGATACGCAGTATTTT | CASSYSGGSTDTQYF | NA | TRBJ2-3 | TRBV6-5 | NA | 15